The 10 T cell receptor beta chains presented below share a single source sample, sequenced in a study of PD-L1 blockade in urothelial cancer. Repertoires were generated with immunoSEQ multiplex PCR, while TCRdb's copy carries only in-frame clones and drops some. There are roughly 100,000 clones in the sample; around 85% occur only once, and around 2.4% lies in the top ten. Sample: PBMCs, taken around atezolizumab (anti-PD-L1) treatment. The receptors were gathered from a man between 50 and 59 years old with urothelial cancer.

A single count supports this clone. This chain's CDR3 is CASSLIGTAGSPLHF. Written as DNA, the CDR3 is TGTGCCAGCAGCTTAATTGGGACAGCGGGCTCACCCCTCCACTTT. The chain is built from TRBV7-9 and TRBJ1-6; 7 bases are a match to TRBD1. After removal of 2 bases from V and 10 bases from J, the junction contained 8 bases not matched to a gene. CDR3 size: 15 residues. Germline CDR1 reads SEHNR; CDR2 reads FQNEAQ (reference sequence).

The V call is TRBV7-2, the J call TRBJ1-1; D is undetermined. The CDR3 spans 15 residues. Germline CDR1 reads SGHTA; CDR2 reads FQGNSA. Trimming took 4 bases from V and 4 from J, leaving 16 bases between them. Here the CDR3 reads CASSSRGSPGTEAFF. The CDR3 bases are TGTGCCAGCAGCTCAAGAGGGAGTCCTGGCACTGAAGCTTTCTTT.

The chain links TRBV19 to TRBJ1-4; 10 nucleotides line up with TRBD1. The germline CDR1 and CDR2 sequences are LNHDA and SQIVND (reference sequence). V gave up 5 bases and J gave up 7 bases; unmatched junction bases: 19. The CDR3 has 19 residues. CDR3 nucleotide sequence: TGTGCCAGTAGTCTACGGCTAGCGGGACAGGGGAAGGTCGGTGAAAAACTGTTTTTT. Translation: CASSLRLAGQGKVGEKLFF.

The chain links TRBV11-2 to TRBJ2-5; TRBD2 matches 9 bases. CDR1 SGHAT and CDR2 FQNNGV come from the germline V gene. The CDR3 runs to 15 residues. V lost 3 bases, J lost 4 bases, and 6 bases stayed unmatched. This CDR3 is CASSFLGGRAETQYF. As DNA, the CDR3 is TGTGCCAGCAGCTTCCTTGGCGGGAGGGCAGAGACCCAGTACTTC. Full variable domain (rest looked up from reference TRBV11-2 and TRBJ2-5): EAGVAQSPRYKIIEKRQSVAFWCNPISGHATLYWYQQILGQGPKLLIQFQNNGVVDDSQLPKDRFSAERLKGVDSTLKIQPAKLEDSAVYLCASSFLGGRAETQYFGPGTRLLVL.

The J gene is TRBJ1-2, the V gene TRBV28; D possibly corresponds to TRBD1 (5 bases). Germline loops: CDR1 MDHEN, CDR2 SYDVKM. Trimming shortened V by 11 bases and J by 4 bases, and 17 bases separated the two germline ends. The CDR3 has 13 residues. CDR3 region: CAGSGGTFYGYTF. The CDR3 DNA sequence: TGTGCCGGAAGTGGAGGGACCTTCTATGGCTACACCTTC.

The chain is built from TRBV28 and TRBJ2-1; TRBD2 might be the D (5 bases). V shed 4 bases and J shed 4 bases, with 17 bases lying between them. This CDR3 spans 16 amino acids. Germline V lookup: CDR1 MDHEN, CDR2 SYDVKM. CDR3 loop: CASSSSAGGAYNEQFF. The CDR3 nucleotides are TGTGCCAGCAGTTCCTCCGCGGGCGGCGCGTACAATGAGCAGTTCTTC.

The V and J genes are TRBV4-1 and TRBJ2-7; D might be TRBD1 (6 bases). The CDR3 spans 15 residues. Trimming took 3 bases from V and 2 from J, leaving 14 bases between them. The germline V gene encodes CDR1 MGHRA and CDR2 YSYEKL. CDR3 bases: TGCGCCAGCAGCCAGACCGGGACACCCCCCTACGAGCAGTACTTC. Amino acid sequence: CASSQTGTPPYEQYF.

This clone was seen a single time. The junction and the germline gene differ at one end; a read error may be behind it. The chain joins TRBV28 to TRBJ1-5, with TRBD1 identical over 10 bases. CDR3 size: 17 residues. Looked up from germline, CDR1 is MDHEN and CDR2 is SYDVKM. The CDR3 bases are TGTGCCAGCAGTCGGACCCGACAGGGGGCAAGCAGTCAGCCCCAGCATTTT. Translation gives CASSRTRQGASSQPQHF.

The rearrangement links TRBV7-3 to TRBJ2-3; 11 bases are shared with TRBD2. The CDR3 runs 17 residues. Germline V gene lookup returns CDR1 SGHTA and CDR2 FQGTGA. V shed 1 base and J 2 bases; nucleotides not matched to a gene: 5. CDR3 protein: CASSLIGTSGVTDTQYF. In DNA, the CDR3 is TGTGCCAGCAGCTTAATCGGGACTAGCGGAGTCACAGATACGCAGTATTTT.

The chain couples TRBV5-4 to TRBJ2-2, with 8 bases aligning to TRBD1. The CDR3 runs to 15 residues. The germline gives CDR1 SGHNT, CDR2 YYREEE (reference sequence). Unmatched junction bases numbered 7, after V lost 4 bases and J lost 5 bases. CDR3 amino acids: CASSPTGAKTGELFF. The CDR3 DNA sequence: TGTGCCAGCAGCCCGACAGGGGCCAAGACCGGGGAGCTGTTTTTT.